This paragraph reports one T cell receptor beta chain. Its cognate antigen is unknown. The sample belongs to a study of shared clonotypes between healthy human individuals. Clones were read by immunoSEQ multiplex PCR, and TCRdb kept only the in-frame ones, dropping some. The sample holds some 1.4 million clones; approximately 96% are singletons and the top ten take 0.95% to 1.5%. The study drew its donors from healthy HIV-negative adults without recent acute infections or vaccinations. CDR3 size: 15 residues. V lost 10 bases, J lost 3 bases, and 19 bases lay in between. Germline loops: CDR1 MDHEN, CDR2 SYDVKM. Whole-study findings and limits: Of the naive CD4 clonotypes, about 5% were shared across a handful of donors. Larger estimated richness was generally recorded for naive subsets relative to memory subsets.

This chain uses TRBV28 with TRBJ1-3; D possibly corresponds to TRBD1 (5 bases). Sample: naive CD4+ T cells sorted from blood. Specified subset: CD45RA+ positively selected. The TCR comes from a man aged 25 to 40 in good health. The CDR3 DNA reads TGTGCCACCATCCCCCCCAGGGTAATTGGAAACACCATATATTTT. It is translated as CATIPPRVIGNTIYF.